A single sample is the source of the 16 T cell receptor beta chains below, sequenced in a study of regulatory T cells in long-lasting Graves disease. With iRepertoire HTBI primers and Arm-PCR of CDR3 regions, TCR beta libraries were built. Each CDR3 protein is one row after TCRdb ran MiXCR on the multiplex PCR reads. The profile shows around 450,000 distinct CDR3 sequences, roughly a fifth of them singletons. As to time point: persistent/refractory GD, antithyroid drugs over 5 years with positive TRAb. PBMCs were the source of the RNA used for TCR sequencing. Sequencing used peripheral blood mononuclear cells (PBMCs), obtained when the disease was refractory, from a patient treated with antithyroid drugs. These receptors were obtained from a female donor with Graves disease.

The gene calls are TRBV30 and TRBJ2-5; 9 bases align to TRBD2. The CDR3 has 13 residues. Losses at the gene ends were 7 bases for V and 3 bases for J; bases not matched to a gene: 6. CDR1 is GTSNPN and CDR2 is SVGIG in the germline V gene (reference sequence). This chain's CDR3 is CAYQTSGKETQYF. In DNA form, the CDR3 reads TGTGCCTACCAGACTAGCGGCAAAGAGACCCAGTACTTC.

V usage is TRBV7-9 and J usage is TRBJ2-1; TRBD2 matches 7 bases. The CDR3 is 15 amino acids. Germline V lookup: CDR1 SEHNR, CDR2 FQNEAQ (reference sequence). V trimming: 5 bases; J trimming: 11 bases; junction bases outside the gene matches: 15. CDR3 region: CASSRVASGVGKQFF. The CDR3 bases are TGTGCCAGCAGCCGGGTAGCTAGCGGCGTGGGAAAGCAGTTCTTC.

This clonotype has at least ten counts. This chain uses TRBV11-2 with TRBJ2-7, with 8 bases that match TRBD1. The CDR3 sequence is 17 residues long. V lost 3 bases to trimming and J lost 0 bases; unmatched junction nucleotides: 10. Germline-derived CDR1 and CDR2 are SGHAT and FQNNGV. The CDR3 sequence is CASSLPFTGGLSYEQYF. The CDR3 DNA reads as TGTGCCAGCAGCTTGCCATTTACAGGGGGTCTCTCCTACGAGCAGTACTTC.

This clonotype was seen many times. The chain employs TRBV2 and TRBJ1-5; TRBD1 might be the D (6 bases). The germline gives CDR1 SNHLY, CDR2 FYNNEI. V was pared by 3 bases and J by 7 bases, with 10 bases between. The CDR3 runs to 13 residues. The CDR3 loop is CASSEGAWQPQHF. The CDR3 nucleotides are TGTGCCAGCAGTGAGGGGGCATGGCAGCCCCAGCATTTT.

The gene calls are TRBV30 and TRBJ2-7; 8 bases are shared with TRBD1. The CDR3 covers 13 residues. The V gene end was trimmed by 2 bases and the J gene end by 6 bases; junction bases not matched to a gene: 6. Germline lookup yields CDR1 GTSNPN and CDR2 SVGIG (reference sequence). Here the CDR3 DNA reads TGTGCCTGGAGTAGGGGGACAGGCAGCGAGCAGTACTTC. It codes for CAWSRGTGSEQYF.

This clonotype was found many times. The V gene is TRBV28, the J gene TRBJ2-5; TRBD2 matches 10 bases. Germline V lookup: CDR1 MDHEN, CDR2 SYDVKM. This CDR3 is built from 14 residues. V was pared by 7 bases and J by 4 bases, with 6 bases of the junction left unmatched. The CDR3 spells CASTQAGGGETQYF. CDR3 DNA sequence: TGTGCCAGCACCCAAGCGGGAGGGGGAGAGACCCAGTACTTC.

Only a few counts were recorded for this clonotype. A read error may explain this, as a much larger clone is one base away. This chain connects TRBV7-2 to TRBJ1-1; the match to TRBD1 covers 8 bases. Unmatched junction bases numbered 6, after V lost 5 bases and J lost 4 bases. The CDR3 runs 14 residues. The germline V gene encodes CDR1 SGHTA and CDR2 FQGNSA. The CDR3 spells CASSTGQGGTEAFF. The CDR3 bases are TGTGCCAGCAGCACCGGACAGGGAGGCACTGAAGCTTTCTTT.

This clonotype was seen many times. The genes are TRBV3-1 and TRBJ1-6; no definite D call. This CDR3 has 12 residues. Germline CDR1 LGHDT, CDR2 YNNKEL (reference sequence). Between the trimmed V and J ends, which lost 0 bases and 11 bases, there was a span of 5 bases. CDR3 in amino acids: CASSQDRTPLHF. The CDR3 bases are TGTGCCAGCAGCCAAGACAGGACACCCCTCCACTTT.

The chain carries TRBV10-3 and TRBJ1-1, with a possible D match to TRBD1 (6 bases). The CDR3 spans 16 residues. Germline CDR1 reads ENHRY; CDR2 reads SYGVKD. Trimming left V 2 bases short and J 0 bases short, with 13 bases between. Here the CDR3 DNA reads TGTGCCATCAGTGAGGCGGCAGGGGATATGAACACTGAAGCTTTCTTT. The encoded protein is CAISEAAGDMNTEAFF.

About this clonotype itself: The CDR3 does not end in the conserved phenylalanine or tryptophan, so this is likely a read error. V is TRBV28 and J is TRBJ1-1; D call uncertain. The CDR3 runs 13 residues. Germline lookup yields CDR1 MDHEN and CDR2 SYDVKM. CDR3 nucleotides: TGTGCCAGCCGTTTAGAGGTGCACACTGAAGCTTTCCTT. Translation: CASRLEVHTEAFL.

This clonotype has ten or more counts. The CDR3 DNA reads as TGTGCCAGCAGTTCCCCACCAAATCAGCCCCAGCATTTT. This gives the protein CASSSPPNQPQHF. This chain joins TRBV28 and TRBJ1-5; D uncertain. Germline CDR1 reads MDHEN; CDR2 reads SYDVKM. V was shortened by 4 bases and J by 4 bases, with 8 bases between the two germline ends. This CDR3 is built from 13 residues.

This clonotype was counted at least ten times. This chain links TRBV28 with TRBJ1-2; TRBD1 agrees at 8 bases. In germline, CDR1 is MDHEN, CDR2 SYDVKM. V shed 5 bases and J 2 bases; nucleotides not matched to a gene: 7. The CDR3 loop spans 15 amino acids. CDR3 loop: CASSPPDRENYGYTF. CDR3 DNA sequence: TGTGCCAGCAGTCCGCCGGACAGGGAAAACTATGGCTACACCTTC.

The CDR3 is CASSQEATGETQYF. CDR3 in DNA: TGCGCCAGCAGCCAAGAAGCGACTGGCGAGACCCAGTACTTC. The V gene is TRBV4-3, the J gene TRBJ2-5; D unresolved. Trimming stripped 0 bases from V and 5 bases from J, with 10 bases between. The CDR3 sequence is 14 residues long. The germline V gene has CDR1 LGHNA and CDR2 YSLEER.

This clonotype was detected many times. V and J are TRBV14 and TRBJ1-2, with D perhaps TRBD1 (6 bases). Germline V lookup: CDR1 SGHDN, CDR2 FVKESK. Trimming left V 1 base short and J 5 bases short, with 29 bases between. The CDR3 sequence is 20 residues long. CDR3 region: CASSQARDTPFDLGRYGYTF. The CDR3 region has the DNA TGTGCCAGCAGCCAAGCTCGGGACACACCGTTCGACCTCGGCCGATATGGCTACACCTTC.

This clonotype was counted ten times or more. The J gene is TRBJ1-3, the V gene TRBV20-1, with a possible D match to TRBD1 (5 bases). Per germline, CDR1 DFQATT and CDR2 SNEGSKA (reference sequence). Trimming removed 0 bases at V and 6 bases at J, with 15 bases between. CDR3 size: 15 residues. The CDR3 reads CSARDFGGRENTIYF. The CDR3 DNA is TGCAGTGCTAGAGATTTCGGGGGTCGCGAAAACACCATATATTTT.

This clonotype occurred a few times. This may come from a read error, since a much larger clone is one base off. The missing conserved phenylalanine or tryptophan at the end of this CDR3 makes a read error likely. The chain uses TRBV12-3 or TRBV12-4 and TRBJ1-5; D call uncertain. V lost 8 bases, J lost 0 bases, and 8 bases lay in between. There are 13 residues in the CDR3. This chain's CDR3 is CASGVDSNQPQHS. CDR3 DNA sequence: TGTGCCAGCGGTGTCGATAGCAATCAGCCCCAGCATTCT.